This TCR beta chain was documented in a study of CD8+CD57+ T cells in acquired aplastic anemia. This clonotype was recorded a few times. What it binds is unknown. TCR beta VDJ and CDR3 profiles were obtained from a genomic DNA template. TCRdb fed the reads into MiXCR, producing one record per CDR3 protein. Among about 270,000 distinct CDR3 sequences listed, approximately 57% were seen once. V lost 0 bases, J lost 0 bases, and 9 bases lay in between. In germline, CDR1 is DFQATT, CDR2 SNEGSKA (reference sequence). There are 14 residues in the CDR3. Study results and limitations: Overlap between patients and controls comprised roughly 28 CD8+ CDR3 sequences.

The chain recombines TRBV20-1 with TRBJ2-7; the D is unclear. Sequencing was carried out using sorted CD4+, CD8+, or CD8+CD57+ T cells (not recorded which) from PBMCs. The receptor was derived from a human donor with severe aplastic anemia or a healthy control (not recorded which). The CDR3 protein is CSARDRRLSYEQYF. In DNA, the CDR3 is TGCAGTGCTAGAGATCGCAGGCTCTCCTACGAGCAGTACTTC.